This T cell receptor (beta chain) was identified during a study of beta chain features in type 1 diabetes. At the level of the study: All of the samples together had approximately 100,000,000 sorted cells examined.

cDNA synthesis used the whole RNA isolate, giving expressed TCRB sequences. Data came from immunoSEQ multiplex PCR; TCRdb stores just in-frame clones and leaves some out. The sample shows 350,000 to 450,000 clones, roughly 16% of them seen only once. Findings and limits, study-wide: For type 1 diabetes patients, VDJ junctions showed fewer insertions and more deletions. There was a moderate but significant shortening of TCRB CDR3s in all four CD4+ subsets of Type 1 diabetes patients.

Purity exceeded 98% in all sorted populations. V shed 3 bases, J shed 2 bases, and the junction held 6 bases outside the gene matches. The CDR3 consists of 15 residues. Germline CDR1 MNHNY, CDR2 SVGAGI (reference sequence). Turning to this clone: What it recognizes is unknown.

The genes are TRBV6-6 and TRBJ2-5; 7 nucleotides line up with TRBD2. The TCR sequence derives from a woman aged 18-30 years in good health. The specimen sequenced was naive CD4+ T cells from blood. The CDR3 nucleotides are TGTGCCAGCAGTTATCGGCGGGAGATTCAAGAGACCCAGTACTTC. It codes for CASSYRREIQETQYF.